The 29 T cell receptor beta chains presented below share a single source sample, sequenced in a study of cytomegalovirus exposure and HLA in healthy donors (dated by TCRdb to 2016 to 2017). The method was the immunoSEQ multiplex PCR assay. For the multiplex PCR, a mixture combining 60 forward primers for TCR Vbeta segments and 13 reverse primers for TCR Jbeta segments was used. Entries here come from immuneACCESS through TCRdb and include only in-frame sequences with V and J called. Some clones fail to appear in such tables; in the studies checked, an unresolved V gene covers under half of the shortfall, and the cause of the remainder is unknown. The sample table holds under 150,000 clones, of which about four fifths were seen once. Around 4% of the sample comes from the top ten. Sequenced sample: PBMCs. The receptors stem from a man aged 40-55 years in good health and CMV-seropositive.

This chain links TRBV19 with TRBJ2-7; a weak D match, TRBD2 (5 bases). The germline CDR1 and CDR2 sequences are LNHDA and SQIVND (reference sequence). The V gene lost 3 bases and the J gene lost 2 bases, with 11 bases spanning the gap. The CDR3 is made up of 14 amino acids. This CDR3 is CASSIGGSTYEQYF. Here the CDR3 DNA reads TGTGCCAGTAGTATTGGCGGGTCTACCTACGAGCAGTACTTC.

This clone came up once. The rearrangement uses TRBV7-2 and TRBJ2-1, with TRBD2 matching over 12 bases. The V and J ends lost 1 base and 9 bases, in that order; junction bases with no gene match: 13. Germline values: CDR1 SGHTA, CDR2 FQGNSA. This CDR3 spans 18 amino acids. CDR3 amino acids: CASSLVLAGGPKLIEQFF. DNA for the CDR3: TGTGCCAGCAGCTTAGTTCTAGCGGGGGGGCCGAAGCTCATTGAGCAGTTCTTC.

V gene TRBV30 combines with J gene TRBJ2-5; tentatively, D is TRBD2 (6 bases). Trimming pared 8 bases from V and 5 bases from J, leaving 15 bases between. The CDR3 is made up of 12 amino acids. Germline CDR1 GTSNPN, CDR2 SVGIG (reference sequence). This CDR3 reads CAANTAGETQYF. CDR3 DNA: TGTGCCGCCAACACGGCGGGGGAGACCCAGTACTTC. The whole variable domain, filled in from reference TRBV30 and TRBJ2-5, reads SQTIHQWPATLVQPVGSPLSLECTVEGTSNPNLYWYRQAAGRGLQLLFYSVGIGQISSEVPQNLSASRPQDRQFILSSKKLLLSDSGFYLCAANTAGETQYFGPGTRLLVL.

The CDR3: CASSPAQADNEQFF. CDR3 DNA: TGTGCCAGCAGCCCAGCCCAAGCGGACAATGAGCAGTTCTTC. The genes are TRBV7-3 and TRBJ2-1; D might be TRBD2 (5 bases). The length of the CDR3 is 14 residues. Trimming took 5 bases from V and 5 from J, leaving 13 bases between them. CDR1 and CDR2 (germline): SGHTA, FQGTGA. Using reference TRBV7-3 and TRBJ2-1 for the parts outside the CDR3, the full variable domain is GAGVSQTPSNKVTEKGKYVELRCDPISGHTALYWYRQSLGQGPEFLIYFQGTGAADDSGLPNDRFFAVRPEGSVSTLKIQRTERGDSAVYLCASSPAQADNEQFFGPGTRLTVL.

V is TRBV9 and J is TRBJ1-4; 9 positions match TRBD1. The V gene end was trimmed by 2 bases and the J gene end by 2 bases; junction bases not matched to a gene: 10. CDR1 is SGDLS and CDR2 is YYNGEE in the germline V gene. This CDR3 spans 18 amino acids. CDR3 in DNA: TGTGCCAGCAGCGTTACCTCCGGGACAGGGTTTACTAATGAAAAACTGTTTTTT. It specifies CASSVTSGTGFTNEKLFF.

This chain links TRBV7-2 with TRBJ1-2, with D unresolved. V lost 2 bases and J 4 bases, leaving 14 bases between the germline ends. CDR1 SGHTA and CDR2 FQGNSA come from the germline V gene. The CDR3 sequence is 15 residues long. The CDR3 nucleotides read TGTGCCAGCAGCTTAACCGGGAGTGGCGGCTATGGCTACACCTTC. Protein product: CASSLTGSGGYGYTF.

This chain joins TRBV6-5 and TRBJ2-7; 9 nucleotides agree with TRBD2. The CDR3 has 15 amino acids. Germline CDR1 and CDR2: MNHEY and SVGAGI. The V segment lost 5 bases and the J segment 0 bases; nucleotides outside the gene matches: 5. The DNA for the CDR3 is TGTGCCAGCAGTCCGCTTAGCGGGAGCTCCTACGAGCAGTACTTC. It translates to CASSPLSGSSYEQYF.

The rearrangement links TRBV9 to TRBJ1-6; D is unresolved. CDR1 and CDR2 from the germline V gene are SGDLS and YYNGEE. This CDR3 is 15 amino acids long. V shed 3 bases and J shed 8 bases, with 15 bases lying between them. The CDR3: CASSDSRENYSPLHF. CDR3 DNA sequence: TGTGCCAGCAGCGACTCGCGGGAGAACTATTCACCCCTCCACTTT.

V and J are TRBV5-1 and TRBJ2-6; 11 bases line up with TRBD1. The CDR3 length is 16 residues. The V segment lost 3 bases and the J segment 2 bases; nucleotides outside the gene matches: 1. Germline V gene data show CDR1 as SGHRS and CDR2 as YFSETQ. The CDR3 spells CASSSGQGAGANVLTF. Written as DNA, the CDR3 is TGCGCCAGCAGCTCGGGACAGGGGGCTGGGGCCAACGTCCTGACTTTC.

The CDR3 DNA reads TGTGCCATCAGTGAGACCGGGACTAGCGGTCACACAGATACGCAGTATTTT. This gives the protein CAISETGTSGHTDTQYF. The gene calls are TRBV10-3 and TRBJ2-3, with 11 nucleotides matching TRBD2. The germline gives CDR1 ENHRY, CDR2 SYGVKD. V lost 2 bases to trimming and J lost 2 bases; unmatched junction nucleotides: 6. CDR3 size: 17 residues.

A single count supports this clone. The rearrangement uses TRBV9 and TRBJ2-5, with 8 bases fitting TRBD1. CDR3 length: 15 amino acids. V lost 0 bases, J lost 0 bases, and 1 base stayed unmatched. The germline V gene has CDR1 SGDLS and CDR2 YYNGEE. The CDR3 nucleotides are TGTGCCAGCAGCGTAGGGACAGGGTACCAAGAGACCCAGTACTTC. This sequence encodes CASSVGTGYQETQYF.

The V and J genes are TRBV28 and TRBJ2-2, with 7 bases lining up with TRBD1. Trimming cost V 10 bases and J 0 bases; bases outside gene matches: 2. CDR1 and CDR2 (germline): MDHEN, SYDVKM. The CDR3 loop spans 13 amino acids. The CDR3 nucleotides read TGTGCCACCGGGACAGCGAACACCGGGGAGCTGTTTTTT. Translated, it gives CATGTANTGELFF.

This clone was seen only once. This rearrangement joins TRBV18 to TRBJ2-6; no clear D. Germline values: CDR1 KGHSH, CDR2 LQKENI. The ends were cut back, 3 bases at V and 4 bases at J, with 13 bases in the middle. The CDR3 loop spans 16 amino acids. The CDR3 loop reads CASSPLELSGANVLTF. The CDR3, as DNA: TGTGCCAGCTCACCCCTCGAACTCTCGGGGGCCAACGTCCTGACTTTC. Using reference TRBV18 and TRBJ2-6 for the parts outside the CDR3, the full variable domain is NAGVMQNPRHLVRRRGQEARLRCSPMKGHSHVYWYRQLPEEGLKFMVYLQKENIIDESGMPKERFSAEFPKEGPSILRIQQVVRGDSAAYFCASSPLELSGANVLTFGAGSRLTVL.

This chain connects TRBV4-1 to TRBJ2-3; D perhaps matches TRBD2 (6 bases). The CDR3 has 15 residues. Trimming left V 3 bases short and J 3 bases short, with 13 bases between. The germline gives CDR1 MGHRA, CDR2 YSYEKL. DNA for the CDR3: TGCGCCAGCAGCCAGCGGAGGGGTGGGACAGATACGCAGTATTTT. This gives the protein CASSQRRGGTDTQYF.

The chain carries TRBV5-1 and TRBJ1-1; D unclear. V lost 0 bases, J lost 0 bases, and 6 bases lay in between. Per the germline V gene, CDR1 is SGHRS and CDR2 is YFSETQ. The CDR3 sequence is 14 residues long. In DNA, the CDR3 is TGCGCCAGCAGCTTGGGGCTCATGAACACTGAAGCTTTCTTT. It specifies CASSLGLMNTEAFF.

The chain has TRBV23-1 and TRBJ2-5; 9 nucleotides align to TRBD2. TRBV23-1 is filed as an ORF, its function uncertain. CDR3 size: 17 residues. V shed 0 bases, J shed 5 bases, and the junction held 10 bases outside the gene matches. CDR3 sequence reads: CASSQSGAGGFWETQYF. The CDR3 nucleotides are TGCGCCAGCAGTCAATCCGGGGCGGGGGGGTTTTGGGAGACCCAGTACTTC.

The chain employs TRBV2 and TRBJ2-1, with 11 positions matching TRBD2. The length of the CDR3 is 18 residues. V shed 8 bases, J shed 9 bases, and the junction held 21 bases outside the gene matches. CDR1 is SNHLY, CDR2 FYNNEI, per germline. The DNA for the CDR3 is TGTGCCAGCCCTCCGGTCACCGAACTAGCGGGGGAACCGGGTGAGCAGTTCTTC. Amino acid sequence: CASPPVTELAGEPGEQFF.

The genes are TRBV7-2 and TRBJ1-5; the D gene is possibly TRBD1 (5 bases). This CDR3 spans 15 amino acids. The V gene's germline CDR1 is SGHTA and CDR2 FQGNSA. V was cut by 1 base and J by 1 base, with 8 bases left in between. The CDR3 DNA reads as TGTGCCAGCAGCTTAGTCAGGGCGAGCAATCAGCCCCAGCATTTT. Amino acids: CASSLVRASNQPQHF.

V is TRBV7-2 and J is TRBJ2-6; no definite D call. CDR1 is SGHTA and CDR2 is FQGNSA in the germline V gene. Deletions cut 4 bases from V and 0 bases from J, with 7 bases between. The CDR3 sequence is 15 residues long. The CDR3 region has the DNA TGTGCCAGCAGCTCGGGTGTCTCTGGGGCCAACGTCCTGACTTTC. This codes for CASSSGVSGANVLTF.

The chain combines TRBV21-1 with TRBJ2-1; the table's D call TRBD2 went unverified against the DNA. TRBV21-1 is a pseudogene locus. The CDR3 runs 17 residues. The CDR3 sequence is CASSHAHGGDSRHEQFF. DNA of the CDR3: TGTGCCAGCAGCCATGCCCACGGAGGGGACTCCCGACATGAGCAGTTCTTC.

The chain couples TRBV18 to TRBJ2-1; 8 positions agree with TRBD2. Per the germline V gene, CDR1 is KGHSH and CDR2 is LQKENI. The CDR3 consists of 15 residues. V was clipped by 3 bases and J by 2 bases; unmatched bases: 3. CDR3 amino acids: CASSPSGGTYNEQFF. The DNA of the CDR3 is TGTGCCAGCTCACCGTCGGGGGGGACCTACAATGAGCAGTTCTTC.

The rearrangement uses TRBV18 and TRBJ2-7, with TRBD2 matching over 8 bases. V gave up 2 bases and J gave up 6 bases; unmatched junction bases: 9. The CDR3 is 15 amino acids. Per germline, CDR1 KGHSH and CDR2 LQKENI. The CDR3 here is CASSPGSGAPSEQYF. The CDR3 coding sequence is TGTGCCAGCTCACCAGGTAGCGGGGCCCCTAGCGAGCAGTACTTC.

The chain is built from TRBV27 and TRBJ2-5, with D possibly being TRBD2 (6 bases). The CDR3 runs 14 residues. CDR1 and CDR2 from the germline V gene are MNHEY and SMNVEV (reference sequence). V dropped 4 bases and J dropped 4 bases, with 13 bases sitting between them. Here the CDR3 DNA reads TGTGCCAGCAGTTCCGGGGGACCTGGAGAGACCCAGTACTTC. It translates to CASSSGGPGETQYF.

Concerning this clone itself: The CDR3 ends on some other residue instead of the conserved phenylalanine or tryptophan, so this is likely a read error. The DNA is omitted, as the CDR3 cannot be located on it reliably, and the CDR3 follows TCRdb's listing. The V and J genes are TRBV27 and TRBJ1-1; TRBD1, the D gene given by the table, was not confirmed from the DNA. Per the germline V gene, CDR1 is MNHEY and CDR2 is SMNVEV (reference sequence). The CDR3 extends over 14 residues, inclusive of both ends. CDR3 residues: CASSRSVRDRVMSV.

CDR3 region: CAWSVSPGGGPQHF. DNA of the CDR3: TGTGCCTGGAGTGTATCTCCCGGGGGGGGCCCCCAGCATTTT. The genes are TRBV30 and TRBJ1-5; D is possibly TRBD1 (6 bases). Germline V lookup: CDR1 GTSNPN, CDR2 SVGIG (reference sequence). The CDR3 length is 14 residues. V lost 0 bases, J lost 10 bases, and 16 bases lay in between.

The V and J genes are TRBV7-9 and TRBJ1-4, with 8 nucleotides matching TRBD1. Germline values: CDR1 SEHNR, CDR2 FQNEAQ (reference sequence). The CDR3 is 14 residues long. The ends lost 5 bases at V and 8 bases at J; junction bases unmatched: 7. CDR3: CASSGDRGPEKLFF. Written as DNA, the CDR3 is TGTGCCAGCAGCGGCGACAGGGGACCCGAAAAACTGTTTTTT.

About this clone itself: A read error may account for a junction end that differs from germline. CDR3 sequence: CSSSLGQGEAFF. The CDR3 DNA is TGTTCCAGCAGCTTAGGGCAGGGTGAAGCTTTCTTT. V and J are TRBV7-9 and TRBJ1-1; the D gene is possibly TRBD1 (5 bases). Germline CDR1 reads SEHNR; CDR2 reads FQNEAQ (reference sequence). The CDR3 loop spans 12 amino acids.

V is TRBV6-6 and J is TRBJ2-7; 11 bases fit TRBD2. This CDR3 has 15 amino acids. J gave up 2 bases and V 6 bases, and 6 bases lay outside the gene matches. Looked up from germline, CDR1 is MNHNY and CDR2 is SVGAGI (reference sequence). The CDR3 sequence: CASSSGTSGTYEQYF. The CDR3 DNA reads TGTGCCAGCAGCAGCGGGACTAGCGGAACCTACGAGCAGTACTTC.

The rearrangement uses TRBV5-6 and TRBJ1-1; 7 nucleotides agree with TRBD1. J gave up 0 bases and V 8 bases, and 4 bases lay outside the gene matches. Germline loops: CDR1 SGHDT, CDR2 YYEEEE. The CDR3 extends over 13 amino acids. The CDR3 sequence: CASKDRMNTEAFF. In DNA form, the CDR3 reads TGTGCCAGTAAGGACAGGATGAACACTGAAGCTTTCTTT.